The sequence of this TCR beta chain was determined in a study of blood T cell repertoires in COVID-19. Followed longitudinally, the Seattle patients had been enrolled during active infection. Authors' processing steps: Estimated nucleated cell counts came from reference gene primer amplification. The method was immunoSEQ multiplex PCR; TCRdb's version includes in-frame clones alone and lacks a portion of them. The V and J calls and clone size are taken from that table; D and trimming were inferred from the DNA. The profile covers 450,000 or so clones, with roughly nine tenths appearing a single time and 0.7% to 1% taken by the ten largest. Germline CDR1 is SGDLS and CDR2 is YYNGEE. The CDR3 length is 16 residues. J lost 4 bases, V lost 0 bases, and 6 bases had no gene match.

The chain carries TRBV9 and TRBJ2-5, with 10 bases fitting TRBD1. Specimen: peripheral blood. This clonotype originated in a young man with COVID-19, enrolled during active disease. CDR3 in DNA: TGTGCCAGCAGCGTAGTGGGGACAGGGGTAGGAGAGACCCAGTACTTC. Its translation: CASSVVGTGVGETQYF. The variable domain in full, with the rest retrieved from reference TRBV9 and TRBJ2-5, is DSGVTQTPKHLITATGQRVTLRCSPRSGDLSVYWYQQSLDQGLQFLIQYYNGEERAKGNILERFSAQQFPDLHSELNLSSLELGDSALYFCASSVVGTGVGETQYFGPGTRLLVL.